This T cell receptor beta chain is drawn from a study of T-cell memory formation after mild COVID-19. With 0 bases removed from V and 2 bases from J, the gap between germline ends came to 13 bases. Germline assignment: CDR1 SGDLS and CDR2 YYNGEE. The CDR3 extends over 16 amino acids. TCRdb independently ran MiXCR on the 5' RACE reads; one entry per CDR3 protein. The sample lists 190,000 or so distinct CDR3 sequences, 27% seen once, with 10% to 12% in the top ten. This TCR came from an adult woman who had mild COVID-19 (a few samples of this study predate the infection). Cell type and time point are not known. The specimen sequenced was PBMCs or a T cell subset sorted from them (not recorded which). The V gene is TRBV9, the J gene TRBJ2-3; D is unresolved. The CDR3, as DNA: TGTGCCAGCAGCGTAGGTGCTGCCTTCTTCACAGATACGCAGTATTTT. This translates into CASSVGAAFFTDTQYF.